Listed here are 25 T cell receptor beta chains from one sample, sequenced in a study of blood T cell repertoires in COVID-19. Here immunoSEQ multiplex PCR was the method, and the copy in TCRdb shows in-frame clones only, minus some. The table shows 55,000 to 65,000 clones, with 82% occurring only once. Sequenced: peripheral blood. These receptors all stem from a man aged 55-75 years with acute or convalescent COVID-19.

The V call is TRBV18, the J call TRBJ1-1; D unresolved. Trimming cost V 5 bases and J 0 bases, with 7 bases left between them. The CDR3 covers 13 residues. Germline V gene data show CDR1 as KGHSH and CDR2 as LQKENI. The DNA for the CDR3 is TGTGCCAGCTCAGAGACACTGAACACTGAAGCTTTCTTT. Protein product: CASSETLNTEAFF.

The chain is built from TRBV23-1 and TRBJ1-1; a weak D match, TRBD1 (5 bases). TRBV23-1 is an ORF, with its function uncertain. The CDR3 length is 15 residues. Trimming shortened V by 3 bases and J by 6 bases, and 17 bases separated the two germline ends. The chain's CDR3 is CASSHLSPRAAEAFF. DNA of the CDR3: TGCGCCAGCAGTCACCTGTCTCCCAGGGCCGCTGAAGCTTTCTTT.

This chain links TRBV5-1 with TRBJ2-7, with D maybe TRBD1 (6 bases). Trimming removed 7 bases at V and 2 bases at J, with 13 bases between. The CDR3 consists of 13 residues. In germline, CDR1 is SGHRS, CDR2 YFSETQ. The CDR3 DNA is TGCGCCAGCCGGCCGGGACATACCTACGAGCAGTACTTC. This sequence encodes CASRPGHTYEQYF.

The rearrangement joins TRBV7-3 to TRBJ2-2; possibly TRBD2 for D (6 bases). The CDR3 is made up of 16 amino acids. V lost 0 bases and J 0 bases, leaving 8 bases between the germline ends. Germline V gene data show CDR1 as SGHTA and CDR2 as FQGTGA. The CDR3 DNA reads TGTGCCAGCAGCTTAACCGGCGGGGCGAACACCGGGGAGCTGTTTTTT. Its translation is CASSLTGGANTGELFF.

The chain recombines TRBV24-1 with TRBJ2-2; TRBD2 is a possible D gene (5 bases). Trimming removed 5 bases at V and 8 bases at J, with 11 bases between. Germline assignment: CDR1 KGHDR and CDR2 SFDVKD. This CDR3 is built from 13 residues. The CDR3 coding sequence is TGTGCCACCAGTGTAGGAGGCCTAGGGGAGCTGTTTTTT. Translating it yields CATSVGGLGELFF.

V gene TRBV24-1 combines with J gene TRBJ1-6, with D tentatively TRBD1 (6 bases). The CDR3 totals 14 residues. V lost 3 bases and J 8 bases, leaving 10 bases between the germline ends. The germline V gene encodes CDR1 KGHDR and CDR2 SFDVKD. CDR3 bases: TGTGCCACCAGTGATACAGGGTTGGATTCACCCCTCCACTTT. Translation: CATSDTGLDSPLHF.

The rearrangement uses TRBV2 and TRBJ2-7; possible D gene TRBD1, 6 bases. With 6 bases removed from V and 1 base from J, the gap between germline ends came to 13 bases. CDR3 length equals 14 residues. Per germline, CDR1 SNHLY and CDR2 FYNNEI. CDR3 in amino acids: CASSLDSSSYEQYF. The CDR3 region has the DNA TGTGCCAGCAGCCTGGACAGCTCGTCCTACGAGCAGTACTTC.

Written as DNA, the CDR3 is TGTGCCAGCAGTCAGACAGGGGGCATATACACCTTC. Translated: CASSQTGGIYTF. V and J are TRBV6-5 and TRBJ1-2; 10 nucleotides line up with TRBD1. Unmatched junction bases numbered 5, after V lost 5 bases and J lost 11 bases. The CDR3 sequence is 12 residues long. Germline loops: CDR1 MNHEY, CDR2 SVGAGI.

The rearrangement uses TRBV9 and TRBJ1-1, with D hard to call. Germline V lookup: CDR1 SGDLS, CDR2 YYNGEE. The CDR3 runs 14 residues. V was pared by 4 bases and J by 1 base, with 11 bases between. DNA of the CDR3: TGTGCCAGCAGCCACACAGAGGGGAACACTGAAGCTTTCTTT. Its protein is CASSHTEGNTEAFF.

This clone came up a few times. The rearrangement links TRBV19 to TRBJ1-1; perhaps TRBD1 as D (6 bases). The ends were cut back, 8 bases at V and 6 bases at J, with 16 bases in the middle. CDR1 and CDR2 (germline): LNHDA, SQIVND (reference sequence). This CDR3 contains 13 residues. For the CDR3, the DNA is TGTGCCAGTCGAACGGGGGGGCTCCCTGAAGCTTTCTTT. It encodes CASRTGGLPEAFF. The complete variable domain, with remaining parts taken from reference TRBV19 and TRBJ1-1, reads DGGITQSPKYLFRKEGQNVTLSCEQNLNHDAMYWYRQDPGQGLRLIYYSQIVNDFQKGDIAEGYSVSREKKESFPLTVTSAQKNPTAFYLCASRTGGLPEAFFGQGTRLTVV.

This chain links TRBV5-1 with TRBJ2-7; 9 bases map to TRBD1. Germline CDR1 and CDR2: SGHRS and YFSETQ. Unmatched junction bases numbered 8, after V lost 4 bases and J lost 0 bases. The CDR3 is made up of 16 amino acids. The CDR3 nucleotides are TGCGCCAGCAGCGTGACCCCGGACAGGGGCTCCTACGAGCAGTACTTC. The encoded protein is CASSVTPDRGSYEQYF.

The chain uses TRBV2 and TRBJ2-7, with TRBD1 identical over 12 bases. The V gene's germline CDR1 is SNHLY and CDR2 FYNNEI. This CDR3 contains 12 residues. Losses at the gene ends were 11 bases for V and 4 bases for J; bases not matched to a gene: 3. CDR3 sequence: CAGGQGAYEQYF. The CDR3 bases are TGTGCCGGGGGACAGGGGGCGTACGAGCAGTACTTC.

The CDR3 here is CASSLGREDTQYF. DNA of the CDR3: TGTGCCAGCAGCTTAGGTCGGGAAGATACGCAGTATTTT. The rearrangement joins TRBV7-2 to TRBJ2-3; a weak D match, TRBD2 (5 bases). Germline V CDR1 and CDR2: SGHTA, FQGNSA. Trimming cost V 1 base and J 5 bases, with 7 bases left between them. The CDR3 length is 13 residues.

The chain links TRBV4-1 to TRBJ2-7; weak D call: TRBD2 (5 bases). The CDR3 consists of 15 residues. Between the trimmed V and J ends, which lost 0 bases and 4 bases, there was a span of 13 bases. Germline assignment: CDR1 MGHRA and CDR2 YSYEKL. The CDR3 DNA sequence: TGCGCCAGCAGCCAAGAATCTAGGGAGAGGTACGAGCAGTACTTC. It yields the protein CASSQESRERYEQYF.

The chain couples TRBV30 to TRBJ1-2, with D unclear. The CDR3 runs to 11 residues. V was cut by 8 bases and J by 4 bases, with 11 bases left in between. The germline gives CDR1 GTSNPN, CDR2 SVGIG (reference sequence). The CDR3 region has the DNA TGTGCCGGGGAGGGCCTCTATGGCTACACCTTC. Its protein is CAGEGLYGYTF.

The chain carries TRBV7-8 and TRBJ1-2; the D gene is possibly TRBD1 (6 bases). The V end was cut by 4 bases, the J end by 5 bases, with 11 bases between. Germline CDR1 SGHVS, CDR2 FQNEAQ. There are 13 residues in the CDR3. The CDR3 region has the DNA TGTGCCAGCAGCTCCAGGGGTGGGTATGGCTACACCTTC. Amino acid sequence: CASSSRGGYGYTF. Full variable domain (remainder filled in from reference TRBV7-8 and TRBJ1-2): GAGVSQSPRYKVAKRGQDVALRCDPISGHVSLFWYQQALGQGPEFLTYFQNEAQLDKSGLPSDRFFAERPEGSVSTLKIQRTQQEDSAVYLCASSSRGGYGYTFGSGTRLTVV.

The rearrangement joins TRBV9 to TRBJ1-5; 8 positions agree with TRBD1. This CDR3 contains 19 residues. The junction had 14 bases not matched to a gene; V was cut back by 3 bases and J by 0 bases. CDR1 and CDR2 from the germline V gene are SGDLS and YYNGEE. The DNA of the CDR3 is TGTGCCAGCAGCGGCCGAGGGACAGGACCCCTCCCTAGCAATCAGCCCCAGCATTTT. Translating it yields CASSGRGTGPLPSNQPQHF.

This clone was found once. The chain couples TRBV2 to TRBJ1-1, with D maybe TRBD1 (6 bases). The CDR3 extends over 13 amino acids. V was clipped by 5 bases and J by 7 bases, with 14 bases between them. Germline-derived CDR1 and CDR2 are SNHLY and FYNNEI. This CDR3 reads CASSREQGLEAFF. Here the CDR3 DNA reads TGTGCCAGCAGTCGTGAACAGGGCCTTGAAGCTTTCTTT.

The chain's CDR3 is CASSLVVGQTYGYTF. CDR3 coding DNA: TGTGCCAGCAGCTTGGTAGTAGGCCAGACTTATGGCTACACCTTC. The V gene is TRBV5-6, the J gene TRBJ1-2; no clear D. CDR1 is SGHDT, CDR2 YYEEEE, per germline. The CDR3 extends over 15 amino acids. Trimming stripped 0 bases from V and 5 bases from J, with 14 bases between.

This clone has more than one count but fewer than ten. The chain joins TRBV12-5 to TRBJ2-3, with 8 positions matching TRBD1. Germline values: CDR1 LGHNT, CDR2 FRNRAP. J gave up 1 base and V 5 bases, and 8 bases lay outside the gene matches. The CDR3 spans 16 residues. The CDR3 protein is CASGLDRGGGTDTQYF. The CDR3 DNA is TGTGCTAGTGGTCTCGACAGGGGCGGCGGCACAGATACGCAGTATTTT.

This chain uses TRBV6-5 with TRBJ1-1; D is unresolved. Germline assignment: CDR1 MNHEY and CDR2 SVGAGI. Trimming left V 6 bases short and J 1 base short, with 9 bases between. This CDR3 has 13 residues. The CDR3 coding sequence is TGTGCCAGCAGACGACAAAAGAACACTGAAGCTTTCTTT. Its protein product is CASRRQKNTEAFF.

The chain carries TRBV7-9 and TRBJ1-1; 7 positions agree with TRBD1. From germline, CDR1 is SEHNR and CDR2 FQNEAQ (reference sequence). V lost 8 bases to trimming and J lost 0 bases; unmatched junction nucleotides: 3. This CDR3 comprises 13 residues. The CDR3 region is CASLQGLNTEAFF. For the CDR3, the DNA is TGTGCCAGCCTACAGGGGTTGAACACTGAAGCTTTCTTT.

This clone occurred once. The V call is TRBV5-1, the J call TRBJ1-4; TRBD1 matches at 7 bases. Germline V gene data show CDR1 as SGHRS and CDR2 as YFSETQ. The V gene end was trimmed by 4 bases and the J gene end by 6 bases; junction bases not matched to a gene: 6. The CDR3 has 14 amino acids. DNA of the CDR3: TGCGCCAGCAGCGAGCAGGGGGGTTATGAAAAACTGTTTTTT. As protein: CASSEQGGYEKLFF.

The genes are TRBV19 and TRBJ1-2, with 7 bases identical to TRBD1. The CDR3 totals 14 residues. Germline values: CDR1 LNHDA, CDR2 SQIVND (reference sequence). Trimming removed 6 bases from V and 3 bases from J; junction bases left unmatched: 7. The CDR3 here is CASSSQGGHYGYTF. The CDR3 DNA reads as TGTGCCAGTAGCAGCCAGGGGGGCCACTATGGCTACACCTTC.

This clone showed up just a few times. V is TRBV7-3 and J is TRBJ1-1; no firm D call. The germline V gene has CDR1 SGHTA and CDR2 FQGTGA. CDR3 length: 13 amino acids. The ends were cut back, 3 bases at V and 11 bases at J, with 16 bases in the middle. The CDR3 nucleotides are TGTGCCAGCAGCTTGGTCCCTACGGGGTTTGCTTTCTTT. Its protein product is CASSLVPTGFAFF.